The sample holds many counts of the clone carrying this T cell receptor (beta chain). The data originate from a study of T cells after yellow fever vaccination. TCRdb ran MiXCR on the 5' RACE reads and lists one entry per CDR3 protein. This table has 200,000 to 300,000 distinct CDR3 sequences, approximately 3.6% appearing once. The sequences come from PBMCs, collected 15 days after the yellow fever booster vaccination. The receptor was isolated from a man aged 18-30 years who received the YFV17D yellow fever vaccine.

The CDR3 DNA reads TGCGCCAGCAGCCGGGTACGGGACAGGTTATTTGATGAGCAGTTCTTC. Translating gives CASSRVRDRLFDEQFF. J is TRBJ2-1 and V is TRBV4-1; 8 bases agree with TRBD1. With 4 bases clipped from V and 8 bases from J, the junction kept 13 bases outside the gene matches. This CDR3 has 16 residues. Germline lookup yields CDR1 MGHRA and CDR2 YSYEKL.